This TCR beta chain was sequenced during a study of blood T cell repertoires in COVID-19. Looking at the study overall: The United States, Italy and Spain supplied acute and convalescent COVID-19 samples.

Authors' methods: Reference gene primer amplification in the assay estimated nucleated cell counts. Sequenced by immunoSEQ multiplex PCR; TCRdb stores in-frame clones only, minus some. V and J calls and clone size are as listed in that table; D and trimming were resolved from the DNA. The top ten hold about 16% of the sample, which has roughly 68,000 clones, 82% seen once. V gave up 0 bases and J gave up 10 bases; unmatched junction bases: 11. The CDR3 is 15 residues long. The germline CDR1 and CDR2 sequences are SGHDN and FVKESK. The sequence came from a man older than 75 with active COVID-19. The rearrangement uses TRBV14 and TRBJ1-1; 7 bases map to TRBD1. Sequenced input: peripheral blood. CDR3 DNA: TGTGCCAGCAGCCAAGACTCAGGGGGGCTTGGGGGAGCTTTCTTT. As protein: CASSQDSGGLGGAFF.